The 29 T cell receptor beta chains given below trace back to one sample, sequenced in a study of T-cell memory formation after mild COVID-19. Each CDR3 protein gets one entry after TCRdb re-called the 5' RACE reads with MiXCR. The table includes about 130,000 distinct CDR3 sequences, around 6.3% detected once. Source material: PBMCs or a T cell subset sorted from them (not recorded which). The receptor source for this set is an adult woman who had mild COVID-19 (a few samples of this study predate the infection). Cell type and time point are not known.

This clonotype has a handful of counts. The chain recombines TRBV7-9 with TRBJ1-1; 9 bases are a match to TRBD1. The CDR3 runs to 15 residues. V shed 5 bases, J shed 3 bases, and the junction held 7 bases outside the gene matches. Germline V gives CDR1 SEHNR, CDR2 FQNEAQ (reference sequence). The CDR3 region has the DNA TGTGCCAGCAGCCCGATGGGACAGGGCCACACTGAAGCTTTCTTT. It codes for CASSPMGQGHTEAFF.

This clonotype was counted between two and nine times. Here the CDR3 reads CASSPAREYTEAFF. CDR3 nucleotide sequence: TGTGCCAGCAGTCCCGCGCGGGAGTACACTGAAGCTTTCTTT. V and J are TRBV12-3 or TRBV12-4 and TRBJ1-1; D is undetermined. The CDR3 consists of 14 residues. Deletions cut 5 bases from V and 3 bases from J, with 13 bases between.

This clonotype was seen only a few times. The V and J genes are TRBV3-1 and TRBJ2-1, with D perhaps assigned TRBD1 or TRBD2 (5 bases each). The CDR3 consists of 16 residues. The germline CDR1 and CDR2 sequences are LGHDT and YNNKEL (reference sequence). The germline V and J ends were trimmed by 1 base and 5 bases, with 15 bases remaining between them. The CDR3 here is CASSQVGAQRHNEQFF. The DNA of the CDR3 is TGTGCCAGCAGCCAAGTCGGGGCCCAACGGCACAATGAGCAGTTCTTC.

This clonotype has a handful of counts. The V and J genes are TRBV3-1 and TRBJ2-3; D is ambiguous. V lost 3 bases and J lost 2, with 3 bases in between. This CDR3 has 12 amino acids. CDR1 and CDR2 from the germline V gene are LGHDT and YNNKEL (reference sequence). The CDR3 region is CASSHATDTQYF. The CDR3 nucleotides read TGTGCCAGCAGCCATGCCACAGATACGCAGTATTTT.

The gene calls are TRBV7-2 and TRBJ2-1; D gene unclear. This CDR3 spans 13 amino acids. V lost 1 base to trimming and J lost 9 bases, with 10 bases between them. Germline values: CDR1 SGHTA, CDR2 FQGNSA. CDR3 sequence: CASSLVALGEQFF. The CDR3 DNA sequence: TGTGCCAGCAGCTTAGTGGCATTGGGTGAGCAGTTCTTC.

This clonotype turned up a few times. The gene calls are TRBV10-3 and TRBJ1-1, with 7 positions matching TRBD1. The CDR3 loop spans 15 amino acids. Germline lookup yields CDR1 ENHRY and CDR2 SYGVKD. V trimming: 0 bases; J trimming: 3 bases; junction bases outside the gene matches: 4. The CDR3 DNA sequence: TGTGCCATCAGTGAGTCGTCAGGGACAGACACTGAAGCTTTCTTT. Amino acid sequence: CAISESSGTDTEAFF.

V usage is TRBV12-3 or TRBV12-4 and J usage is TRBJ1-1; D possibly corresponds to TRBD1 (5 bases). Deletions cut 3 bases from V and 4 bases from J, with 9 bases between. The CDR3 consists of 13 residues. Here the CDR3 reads CASSLLGGTEAFF. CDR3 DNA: TGTGCCAGCAGTTTGTTGGGGGGCACTGAAGCTTTCTTT.

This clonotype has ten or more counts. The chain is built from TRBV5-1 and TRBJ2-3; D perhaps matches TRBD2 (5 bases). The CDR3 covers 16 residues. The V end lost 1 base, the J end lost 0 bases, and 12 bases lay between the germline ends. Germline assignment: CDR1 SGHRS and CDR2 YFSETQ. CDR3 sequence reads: CASSLLAEISTDTQYF. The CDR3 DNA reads TGCGCCAGCAGCTTGCTAGCAGAGATTAGCACAGATACGCAGTATTTT.

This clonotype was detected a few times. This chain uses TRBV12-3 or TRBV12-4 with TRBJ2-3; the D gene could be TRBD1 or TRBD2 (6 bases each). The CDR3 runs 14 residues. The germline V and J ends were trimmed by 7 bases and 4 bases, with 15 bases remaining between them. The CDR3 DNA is TGTGCCAGCACTCCGAGGGGGGTTGCAGATACGCAGTATTTT. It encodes CASTPRGVADTQYF.

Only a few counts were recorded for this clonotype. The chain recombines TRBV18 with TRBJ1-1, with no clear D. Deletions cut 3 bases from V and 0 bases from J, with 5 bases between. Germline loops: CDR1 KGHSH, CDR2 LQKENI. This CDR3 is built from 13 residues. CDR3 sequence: CASSPDMNTEAFF. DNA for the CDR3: TGTGCCAGCTCACCTGACATGAACACTGAAGCTTTCTTT.

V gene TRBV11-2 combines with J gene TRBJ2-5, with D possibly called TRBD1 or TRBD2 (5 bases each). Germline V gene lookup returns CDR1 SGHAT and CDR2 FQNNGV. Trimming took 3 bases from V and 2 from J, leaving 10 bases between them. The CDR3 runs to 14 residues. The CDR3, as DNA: TGTGCCAGCAGCTTTGGGGGTAGTCAAGAGACCCAGTACTTC. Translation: CASSFGGSQETQYF. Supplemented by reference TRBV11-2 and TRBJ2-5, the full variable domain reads EAGVAQSPRYKIIEKRQSVAFWCNPISGHATLYWYQQILGQGPKLLIQFQNNGVVDDSQLPKDRFSAERLKGVDSTLKIQPAKLEDSAVYLCASSFGGSQETQYFGPGTRLLVL.

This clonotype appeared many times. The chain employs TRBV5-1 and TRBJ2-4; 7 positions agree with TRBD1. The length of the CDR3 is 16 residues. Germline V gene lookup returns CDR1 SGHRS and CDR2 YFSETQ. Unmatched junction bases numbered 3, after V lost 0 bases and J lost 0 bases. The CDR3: CASSLVTGIAKNIQYF. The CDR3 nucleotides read TGCGCCAGCAGCTTGGTGACAGGGATAGCCAAAAACATTCAGTACTTC. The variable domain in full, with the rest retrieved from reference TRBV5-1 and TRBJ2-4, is KAGVTQTPRYLIKTRGQQVTLSCSPISGHRSVSWYQQTPGQGLQFLFEYFSETQRNKGNFPGRFSGRQFSNSRSEMNVSTLELGDSALYLCASSLVTGIAKNIQYFGAGTRLSVL.

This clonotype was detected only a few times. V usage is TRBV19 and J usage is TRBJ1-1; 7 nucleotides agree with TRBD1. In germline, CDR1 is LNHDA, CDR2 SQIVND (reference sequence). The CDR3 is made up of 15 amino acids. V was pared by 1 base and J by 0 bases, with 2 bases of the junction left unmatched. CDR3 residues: CASSIGGTVNTEAFF. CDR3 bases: TGTGCCAGTAGTATAGGGGGGACAGTGAACACTGAAGCTTTCTTT.

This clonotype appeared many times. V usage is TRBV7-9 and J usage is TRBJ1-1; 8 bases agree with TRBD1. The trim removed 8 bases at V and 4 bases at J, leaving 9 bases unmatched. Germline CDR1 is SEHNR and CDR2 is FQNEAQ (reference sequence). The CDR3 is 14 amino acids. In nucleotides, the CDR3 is TGTGCCAGCTTCCCCTCAGGGGGCGTCACTGAAGCTTTCTTT. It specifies CASFPSGGVTEAFF.

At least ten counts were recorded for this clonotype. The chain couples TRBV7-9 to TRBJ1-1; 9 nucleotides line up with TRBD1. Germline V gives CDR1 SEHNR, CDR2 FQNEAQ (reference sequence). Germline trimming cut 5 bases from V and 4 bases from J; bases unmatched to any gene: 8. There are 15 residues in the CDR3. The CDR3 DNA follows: TGTGCCAGCAGCCCTGGGACAGGGACTTTCACTGAAGCTTTCTTT. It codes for CASSPGTGTFTEAFF.

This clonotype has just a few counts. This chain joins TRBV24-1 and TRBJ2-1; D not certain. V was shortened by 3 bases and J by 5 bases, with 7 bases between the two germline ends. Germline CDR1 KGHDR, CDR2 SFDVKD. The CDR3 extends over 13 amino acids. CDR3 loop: CATSDPYNNEQFF. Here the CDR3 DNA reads TGTGCCACCAGTGATCCTTACAACAATGAGCAGTTCTTC.

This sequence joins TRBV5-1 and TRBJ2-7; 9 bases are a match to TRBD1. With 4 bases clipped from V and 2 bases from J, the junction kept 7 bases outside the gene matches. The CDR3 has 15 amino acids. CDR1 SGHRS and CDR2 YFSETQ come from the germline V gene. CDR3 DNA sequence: TGCGCCAGCAGCGTATCCGGGACAGGGACCTACGAGCAGTACTTC. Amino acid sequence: CASSVSGTGTYEQYF.

CDR3 nucleotide sequence: TGTGCCACCAGTGATTTTACAGGGGATGAAGGCTATGGCTACACCTTC. It translates to CATSDFTGDEGYGYTF. This chain joins TRBV24-1 and TRBJ1-2, with 7 positions matching TRBD1. The CDR3 is 16 residues long. The trim removed 1 base at V and 4 bases at J, leaving 8 bases unmatched. In germline, CDR1 is KGHDR, CDR2 SFDVKD.

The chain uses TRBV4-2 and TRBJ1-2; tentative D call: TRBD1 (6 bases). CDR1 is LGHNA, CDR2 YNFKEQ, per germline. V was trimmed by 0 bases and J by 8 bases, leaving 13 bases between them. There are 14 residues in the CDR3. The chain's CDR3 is CASSQDRQAGGYTF. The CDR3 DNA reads TGTGCCAGCAGCCAAGATAGACAGGCTGGGGGCTACACCTTC.

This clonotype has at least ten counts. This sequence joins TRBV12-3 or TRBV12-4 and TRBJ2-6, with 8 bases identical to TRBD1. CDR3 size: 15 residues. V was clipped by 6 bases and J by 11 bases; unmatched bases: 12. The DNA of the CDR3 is TGTGCCAGCAGGTTGGGTCGGACAGGGAAAGACGTCCTGACTTTC. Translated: CASRLGRTGKDVLTF.

DNA for the CDR3: TGCAGTGCTACGGAGACTAGCGGCCGCTCCTACAATGAGCAGTTCTTC. It translates to CSATETSGRSYNEQFF. The gene calls are TRBV20-1 and TRBJ2-1; 9 bases match TRBD2. V lost 4 bases to trimming and J lost 0 bases; unmatched junction nucleotides: 7. This CDR3 region has 16 residues. Germline V gives CDR1 DFQATT, CDR2 SNEGSKA (reference sequence).

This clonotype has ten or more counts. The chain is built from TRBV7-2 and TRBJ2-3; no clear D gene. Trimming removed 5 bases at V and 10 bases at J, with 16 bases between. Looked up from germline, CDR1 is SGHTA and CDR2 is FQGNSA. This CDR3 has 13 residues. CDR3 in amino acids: CASSNLHPVPQYF. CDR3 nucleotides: TGTGCCAGCAGCAACCTCCACCCCGTCCCGCAGTATTTT.

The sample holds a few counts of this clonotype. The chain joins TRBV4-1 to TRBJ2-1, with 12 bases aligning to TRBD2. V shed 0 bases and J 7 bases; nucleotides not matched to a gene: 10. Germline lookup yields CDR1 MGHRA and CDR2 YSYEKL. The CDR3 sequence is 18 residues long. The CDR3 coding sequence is TGCGCCAGCAGCCAAGATGTTCTAGCGGGGGGGCCTTATAATGAGCAGTTCTTC. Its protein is CASSQDVLAGGPYNEQFF.

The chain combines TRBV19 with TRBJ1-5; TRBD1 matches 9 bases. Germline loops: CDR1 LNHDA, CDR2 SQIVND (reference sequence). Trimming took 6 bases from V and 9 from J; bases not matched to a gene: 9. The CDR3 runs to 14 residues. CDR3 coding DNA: TGTGCCAGTAGGGCCGGGACAGGGTATCGGCCCCAGCATTTT. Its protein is CASRAGTGYRPQHF.

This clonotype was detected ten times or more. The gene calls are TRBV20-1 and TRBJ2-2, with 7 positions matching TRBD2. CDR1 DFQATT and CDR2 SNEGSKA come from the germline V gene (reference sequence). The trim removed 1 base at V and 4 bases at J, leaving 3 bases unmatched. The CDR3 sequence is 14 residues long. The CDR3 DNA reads TGCAGTGCTAGAGCTCCGGGGGGCACCGGGGAGCTGTTTTTT. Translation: CSARAPGGTGELFF.

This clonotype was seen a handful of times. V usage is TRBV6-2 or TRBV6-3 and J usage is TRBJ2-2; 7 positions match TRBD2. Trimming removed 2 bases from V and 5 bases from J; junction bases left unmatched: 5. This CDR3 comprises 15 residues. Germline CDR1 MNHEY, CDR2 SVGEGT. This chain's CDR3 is CASSYRLAATGELFF. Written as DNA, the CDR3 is TGTGCCAGCAGTTACAGGCTAGCGGCGACCGGGGAGCTGTTTTTT.

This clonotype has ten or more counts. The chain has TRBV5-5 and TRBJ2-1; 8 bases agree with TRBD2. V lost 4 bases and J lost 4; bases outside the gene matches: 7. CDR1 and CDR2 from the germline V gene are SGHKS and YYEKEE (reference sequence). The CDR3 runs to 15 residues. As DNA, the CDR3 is TGTGCCAGCAGCCCCCGGGGGGGCTGGTACAATGAGCAGTTCTTC. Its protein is CASSPRGGWYNEQFF.

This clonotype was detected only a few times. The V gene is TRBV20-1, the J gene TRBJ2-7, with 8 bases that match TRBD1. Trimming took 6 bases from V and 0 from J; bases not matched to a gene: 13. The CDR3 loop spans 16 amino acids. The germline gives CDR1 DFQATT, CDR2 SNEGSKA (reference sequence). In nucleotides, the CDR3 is TGCAGTGCCACAGGGGGGTGGGGTGGACCCTCCTACGAGCAGTACTTC. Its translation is CSATGGWGGPSYEQYF.

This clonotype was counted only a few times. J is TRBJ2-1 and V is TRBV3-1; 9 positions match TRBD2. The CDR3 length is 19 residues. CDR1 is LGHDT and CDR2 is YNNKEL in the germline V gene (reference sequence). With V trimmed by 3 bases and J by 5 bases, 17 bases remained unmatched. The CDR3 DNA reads TGTGCCAGCAGCCATTTTGGGAGTTGGGAGGCGGGGGGGAACAATGAGCAGTTCTTC. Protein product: CASSHFGSWEAGGNNEQFF.